This TCR beta chain is drawn from a study of T-cell reconstitution after alpha-beta-depleted transplantation in children. Study-level results: Counts and diversity of T cells one year after transplant came mostly from newly produced T cells.

This clonotype was found a few times. The antigen remains unidentified. This CDR3 region has 16 residues. The germline CDR1 and CDR2 sequences are SGHAT and FQNNGV. The V and J ends lost 6 bases and 5 bases, in that order; junction bases with no gene match: 10. Molecular barcoding with unique molecular identifiers was used for the TCRbeta library. TCRdb re-analysed the PCR reads in MiXCR, keeping a single row per CDR3 protein. The sample lists around 700,000 distinct CDR3 sequences, about an eighth occurring once. The receptor was derived from a girl aged 2-15 years with congenital amegakaryocytic thrombocytopenia, due to receive a stem cell transplant. The rearrangement uses TRBV11-2 and TRBJ2-2, with TRBD1 matching over 9 bases. Here the sequenced sample was PBMCs, taken before TCRalphabeta/CD19-depleted stem cell transplant. The CDR3 is CASRRPGQGRTGELFF. The CDR3 DNA follows: TGTGCCAGCAGGCGACCGGGACAGGGCAGAACCGGGGAGCTGTTTTTT.